Included here is one T cell receptor (beta chain) sequence, with context. The data were produced by immunoSEQ multiplex PCR, yet TCRdb's version contains in-frame clones alone and is incomplete. The table lists tens of thousands of clones, about 89% of them singletons. The record originates from a study of T cell changes during pregnancy in multiple sclerosis. There are 12 residues in the CDR3. Trimming took 5 bases from V and 6 from J, leaving 8 bases between them. CDR1 and CDR2 from the germline V gene are SEHNR and FQNEAQ (reference sequence). This TCR derives from a female donor with multiple sclerosis, enrolled in a pregnancy study. V usage is TRBV7-9 and J usage is TRBJ2-1; tentative D call: TRBD1 (6 bases). The sample here was CD8+ T cells from peripheral blood mononuclear cells, taken before pregnancy. CDR3 sequence: CASSADSNEQFF. As DNA, the CDR3 is TGTGCCAGCAGCGCGGACAGCAATGAGCAGTTCTTC.